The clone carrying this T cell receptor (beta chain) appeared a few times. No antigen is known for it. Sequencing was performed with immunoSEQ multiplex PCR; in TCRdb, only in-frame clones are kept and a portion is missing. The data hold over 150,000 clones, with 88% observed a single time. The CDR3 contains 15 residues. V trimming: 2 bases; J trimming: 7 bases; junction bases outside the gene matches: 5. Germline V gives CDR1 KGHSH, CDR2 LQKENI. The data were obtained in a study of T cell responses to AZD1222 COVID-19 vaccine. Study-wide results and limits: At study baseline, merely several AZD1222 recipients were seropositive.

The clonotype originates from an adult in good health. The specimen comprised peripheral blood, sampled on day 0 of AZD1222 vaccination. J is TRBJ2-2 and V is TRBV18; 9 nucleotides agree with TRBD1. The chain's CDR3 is CASSPGTGRIGELFF. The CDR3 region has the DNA TGTGCCAGCTCACCAGGGACAGGGAGAATCGGGGAGCTGTTTTTT.